This T cell receptor beta chain was identified in a study of CD8+ T cells in alopecia areata. Whole-study context: Patients in the treated group were given tofacitinib by mouth, 5 to 10 mg twice a day.

cDNA serving as the sequencing template came from extracted, reverse transcribed RNA. The method was immunoSEQ multiplex PCR; TCRdb's version includes in-frame clones alone and lacks a portion of them. The sample shows about 56,000 clones, 96% of them seen only once. From alopecia areata patients, lesional scalp punch biopsies and peripheral blood were collected. Germline CDR1 MNHNY, CDR2 SVGAGI (reference sequence). The CDR3 is made up of 13 amino acids. With 0 bases removed from V and 8 bases from J, the gap between germline ends came to 10 bases. This receptor was identified in a human donor with alopecia areata. The chain couples TRBV6-6 to TRBJ1-1; D unclear. Material: CD8+ T cells sorted from blood, obtained at week 0. For the CDR3, the DNA is TGTGCCAGCAGTTACTCTAGGTCTGGGGAAGCTTTCTTT. This sequence encodes CASSYSRSGEAFF.